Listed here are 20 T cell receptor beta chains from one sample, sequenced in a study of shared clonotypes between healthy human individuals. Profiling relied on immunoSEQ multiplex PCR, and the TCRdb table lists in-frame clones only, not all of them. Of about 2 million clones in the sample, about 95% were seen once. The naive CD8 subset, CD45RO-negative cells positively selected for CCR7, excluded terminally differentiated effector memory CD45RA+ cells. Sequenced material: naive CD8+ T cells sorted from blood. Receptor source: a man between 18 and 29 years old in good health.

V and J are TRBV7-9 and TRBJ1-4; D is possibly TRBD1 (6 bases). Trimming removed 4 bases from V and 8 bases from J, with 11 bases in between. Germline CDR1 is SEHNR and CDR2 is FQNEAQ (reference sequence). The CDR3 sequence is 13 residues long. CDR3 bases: TGTGCCAGCAGCTCGCAGGGGTGGGAAAAACTGTTTTTT. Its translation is CASSSQGWEKLFF.

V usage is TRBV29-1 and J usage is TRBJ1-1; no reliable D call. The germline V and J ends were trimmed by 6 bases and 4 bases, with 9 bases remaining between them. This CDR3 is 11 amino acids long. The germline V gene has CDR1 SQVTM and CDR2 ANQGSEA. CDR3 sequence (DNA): TGCAGCGTGGACGGCTTCACTGAAGCTTTCTTT. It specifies CSVDGFTEAFF.

The CDR3 DNA is TGTGCCATCAGTGAGTCGTGGGACGGCTCCTACGAGCAGTACTTC. Its protein is CAISESWDGSYEQYF. The chain links TRBV10-3 to TRBJ2-7, with D perhaps assigned TRBD1 or TRBD2 (5 bases each). The V and J ends lost 0 bases and 0 bases respectively, with 9 bases between them. Per the germline V gene, CDR1 is ENHRY and CDR2 is SYGVKD. CDR3 length: 15 amino acids.

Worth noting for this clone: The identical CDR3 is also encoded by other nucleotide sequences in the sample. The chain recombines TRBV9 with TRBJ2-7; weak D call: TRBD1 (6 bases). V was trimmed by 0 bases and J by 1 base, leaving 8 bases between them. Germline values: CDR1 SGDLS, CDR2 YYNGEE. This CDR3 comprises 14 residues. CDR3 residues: CASSVVDSSYEQYF. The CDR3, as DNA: TGTGCCAGCAGCGTAGTGGACAGTTCCTACGAGCAGTACTTC.

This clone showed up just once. The CDR3 loop is CASTTGSFYGYTF. The CDR3 coding sequence is TGTGCCAGCACCACAGGGTCCTTTTATGGCTACACCTTC. This sequence joins TRBV28 and TRBJ1-2; possibly TRBD1 for D (6 bases). The V gene's germline CDR1 is MDHEN and CDR2 SYDVKM. The length of the CDR3 is 13 residues. V lost 7 bases and J lost 5, with 14 bases in between.

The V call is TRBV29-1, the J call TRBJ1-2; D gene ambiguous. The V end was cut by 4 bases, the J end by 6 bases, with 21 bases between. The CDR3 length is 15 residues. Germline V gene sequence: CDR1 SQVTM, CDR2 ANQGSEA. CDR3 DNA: TGCAGCGTTGTGCCCCCGGGAGGGAAAAAGGATGGCTACACCTTC. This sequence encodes CSVVPPGGKKDGYTF.

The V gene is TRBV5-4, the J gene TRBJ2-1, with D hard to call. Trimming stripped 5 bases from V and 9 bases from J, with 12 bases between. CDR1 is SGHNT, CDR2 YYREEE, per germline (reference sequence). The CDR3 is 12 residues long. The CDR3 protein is CASSDQWSEQFF. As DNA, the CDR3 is TGTGCCAGCAGTGATCAGTGGAGTGAGCAGTTCTTC. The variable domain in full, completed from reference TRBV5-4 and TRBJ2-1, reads ETGVTQSPTHLIKTRGQQVTLRCSSQSGHNTVSWYQQALGQGPQFIFQYYREEENGRGNFPPRFSGLQFPNYSSELNVNALELDDSALYLCASSDQWSEQFFGPGTRLTVL.

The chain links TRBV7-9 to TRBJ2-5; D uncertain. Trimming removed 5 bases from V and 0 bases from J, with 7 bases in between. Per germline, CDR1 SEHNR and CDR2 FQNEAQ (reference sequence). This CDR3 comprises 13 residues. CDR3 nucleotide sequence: TGTGCCAGCAGCCACCGATACCAAGAGACCCAGTACTTC. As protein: CASSHRYQETQYF.

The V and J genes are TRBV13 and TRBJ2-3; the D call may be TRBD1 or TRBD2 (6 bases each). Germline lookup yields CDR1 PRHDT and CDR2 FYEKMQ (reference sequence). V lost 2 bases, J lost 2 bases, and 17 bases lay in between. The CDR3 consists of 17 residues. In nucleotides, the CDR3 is TGTGCCAGCAGCTTAACGGAAGGGGGGCCCCCCACAGATACGCAGTATTTT. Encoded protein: CASSLTEGGPPTDTQYF.

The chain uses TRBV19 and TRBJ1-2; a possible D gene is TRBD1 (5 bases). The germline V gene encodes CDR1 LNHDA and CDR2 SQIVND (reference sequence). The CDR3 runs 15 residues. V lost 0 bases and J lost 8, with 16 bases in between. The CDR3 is CASSIEGSRGEGYTF. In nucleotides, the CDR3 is TGTGCCAGTAGTATAGAAGGCAGCAGAGGGGAAGGCTACACCTTC. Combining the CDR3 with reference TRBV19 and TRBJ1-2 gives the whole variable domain DGGITQSPKYLFRKEGQNVTLSCEQNLNHDAMYWYRQDPGQGLRLIYYSQIVNDFQKGDIAEGYSVSREKKESFPLTVTSAQKNPTAFYLCASSIEGSRGEGYTFGSGTRLTVV.

This chain's CDR3 is CASSTGGWFSYEQYF. CDR3 in DNA: TGTGCCAGCTCAACCGGAGGATGGTTTAGCTACGAGCAGTACTTC. The chain joins TRBV18 to TRBJ2-7; D may be TRBD2 (5 bases). Trimming left V 5 bases short and J 3 bases short, with 17 bases between. This CDR3 contains 15 residues. The germline gives CDR1 KGHSH, CDR2 LQKENI.

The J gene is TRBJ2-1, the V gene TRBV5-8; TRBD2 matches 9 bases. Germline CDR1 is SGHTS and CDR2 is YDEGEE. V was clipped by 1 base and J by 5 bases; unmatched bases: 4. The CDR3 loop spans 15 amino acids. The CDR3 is CASSLTSGWDNEQFF. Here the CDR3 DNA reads TGTGCCAGCAGCTTGACTAGCGGGTGGGACAATGAGCAGTTCTTC.

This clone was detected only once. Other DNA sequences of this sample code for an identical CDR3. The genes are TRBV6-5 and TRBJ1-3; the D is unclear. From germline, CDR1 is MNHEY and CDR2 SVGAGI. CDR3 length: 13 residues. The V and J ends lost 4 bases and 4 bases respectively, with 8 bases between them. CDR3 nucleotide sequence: TGTGCCAGCAGTTGGGGAGCCGGAAACACCATATATTTT. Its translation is CASSWGAGNTIYF.

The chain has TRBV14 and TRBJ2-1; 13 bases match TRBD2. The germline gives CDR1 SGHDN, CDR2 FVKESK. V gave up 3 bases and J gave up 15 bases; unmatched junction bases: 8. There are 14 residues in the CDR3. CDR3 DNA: TGTGCCAGCAGCCAGGGACTAGCGGGATACTATAGGTTCTTC. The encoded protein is CASSQGLAGYYRFF.

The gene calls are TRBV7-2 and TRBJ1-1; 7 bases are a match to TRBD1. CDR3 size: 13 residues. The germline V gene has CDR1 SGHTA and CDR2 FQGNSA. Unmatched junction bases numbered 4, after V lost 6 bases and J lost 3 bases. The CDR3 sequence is CASRSGQHTEAFF. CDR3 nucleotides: TGTGCCAGCAGGTCGGGACAGCACACTGAAGCTTTCTTT. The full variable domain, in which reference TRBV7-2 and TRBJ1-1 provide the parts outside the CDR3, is GAGVSQSPSNKVTEKGKDVELRCDPISGHTALYWYRQSLGQGLEFLIYFQGNSAPDKSGLPSDRFSAERTGGSVSTLTIQRTQQEDSAVYLCASRSGQHTEAFFGQGTRLTVV.

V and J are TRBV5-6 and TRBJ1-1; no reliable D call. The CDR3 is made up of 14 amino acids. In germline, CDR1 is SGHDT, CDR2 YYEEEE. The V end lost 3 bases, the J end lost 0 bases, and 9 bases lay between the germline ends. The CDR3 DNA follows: TGTGCCAGCAGCTCCGACTGGGTGAACACTGAAGCTTTCTTT. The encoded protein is CASSSDWVNTEAFF.

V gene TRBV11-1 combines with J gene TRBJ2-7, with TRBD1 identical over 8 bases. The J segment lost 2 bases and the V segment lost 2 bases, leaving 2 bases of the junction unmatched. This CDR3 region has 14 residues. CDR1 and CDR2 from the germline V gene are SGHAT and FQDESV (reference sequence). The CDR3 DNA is TGTGCCAGCAGCTTACGGGACAGGACCTACGAGCAGTACTTC. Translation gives CASSLRDRTYEQYF.

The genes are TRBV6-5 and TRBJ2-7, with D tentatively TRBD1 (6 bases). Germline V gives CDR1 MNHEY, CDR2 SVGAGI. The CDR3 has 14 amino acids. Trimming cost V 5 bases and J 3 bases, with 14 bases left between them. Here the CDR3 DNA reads TGTGCCAGCAGTCACCGGGACACCTACTACGAGCAGTACTTC. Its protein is CASSHRDTYYEQYF.

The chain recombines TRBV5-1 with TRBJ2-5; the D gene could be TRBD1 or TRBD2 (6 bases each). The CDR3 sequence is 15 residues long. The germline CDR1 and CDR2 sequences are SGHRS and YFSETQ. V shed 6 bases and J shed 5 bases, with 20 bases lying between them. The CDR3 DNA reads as TGCGCCAGCACCCTGGAGGGGGGTATGTTGGAGACCCAGTACTTC. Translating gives CASTLEGGMLETQYF. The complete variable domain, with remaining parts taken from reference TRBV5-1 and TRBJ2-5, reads KAGVTQTPRYLIKTRGQQVTLSCSPISGHRSVSWYQQTPGQGLQFLFEYFSETQRNKGNFPGRFSGRQFSNSRSEMNVSTLELGDSALYLCASTLEGGMLETQYFGPGTRLLVL.

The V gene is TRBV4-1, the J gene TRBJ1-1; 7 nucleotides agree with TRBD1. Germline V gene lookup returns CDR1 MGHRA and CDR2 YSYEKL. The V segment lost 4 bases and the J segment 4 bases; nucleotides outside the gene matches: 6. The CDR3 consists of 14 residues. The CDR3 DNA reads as TGCGCCAGCAGCCCCCTCTCAGGGGGCACTGAAGCTTTCTTT. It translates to CASSPLSGGTEAFF.